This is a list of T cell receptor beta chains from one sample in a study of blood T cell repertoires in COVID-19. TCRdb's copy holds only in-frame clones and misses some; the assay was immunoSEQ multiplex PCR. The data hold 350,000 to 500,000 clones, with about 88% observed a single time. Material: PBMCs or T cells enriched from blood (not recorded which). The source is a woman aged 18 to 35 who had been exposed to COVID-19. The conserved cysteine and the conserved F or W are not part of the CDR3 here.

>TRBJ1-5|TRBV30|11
AWSVASNQPQH
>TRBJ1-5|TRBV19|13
ASSIGTGGNQPQH
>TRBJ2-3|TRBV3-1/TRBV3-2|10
ASSQDSARQY
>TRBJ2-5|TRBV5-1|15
ASSPSGGRSIGETQY
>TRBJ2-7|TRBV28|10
ASRTGGNEQY
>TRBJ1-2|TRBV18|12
ASSPELINYGYT
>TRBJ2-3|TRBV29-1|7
SVANTQY
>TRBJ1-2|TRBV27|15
ASSYGTGPTQAYGYT
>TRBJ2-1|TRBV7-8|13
ASSLDSGTYNEQF
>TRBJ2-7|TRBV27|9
ASSSTYEQY
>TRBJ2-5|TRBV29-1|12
SSRRTTAEETQY
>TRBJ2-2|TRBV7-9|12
ASTSPGVTGELF
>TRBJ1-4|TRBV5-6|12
ASSWRDANEKLF
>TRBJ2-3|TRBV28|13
ASTLSGVSTDTQY
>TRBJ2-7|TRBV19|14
ASSTNRRGGTYEQY
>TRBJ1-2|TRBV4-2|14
ASSQDFGQGGGGYT
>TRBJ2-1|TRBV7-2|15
ASLAGGPGVSMNEQF
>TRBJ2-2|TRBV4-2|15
ASSQEALGGLGGELF
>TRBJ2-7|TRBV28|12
ASSLFPSSYEQY
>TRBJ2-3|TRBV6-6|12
ASRNFGSTDTQY
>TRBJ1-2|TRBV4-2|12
ASSQDPTGPGYT
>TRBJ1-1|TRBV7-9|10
ADSYTDTEAF
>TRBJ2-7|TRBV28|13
ASSLSTGRVYEQY
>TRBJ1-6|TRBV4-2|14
ASSPQIGSGNSPLH
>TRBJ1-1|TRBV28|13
ASRPALPGSTEAF
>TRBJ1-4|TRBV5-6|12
ASSFDRGGEKLF
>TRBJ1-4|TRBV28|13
ASSLGRTDNEKLF
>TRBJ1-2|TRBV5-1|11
ASSPATGYGYT
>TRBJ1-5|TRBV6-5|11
ASSLKDFQPQH
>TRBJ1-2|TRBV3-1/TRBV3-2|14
ASSPYNEQGNYGYT
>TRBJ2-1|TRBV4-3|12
ASSQEGGYNEQF
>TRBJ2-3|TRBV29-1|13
SVERGVSGADTQY
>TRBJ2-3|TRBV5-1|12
ASSLGGTIHTQY
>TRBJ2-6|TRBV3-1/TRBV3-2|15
ASSQDRGSSGANVLT
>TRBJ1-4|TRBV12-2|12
ASRPRQGHEKLF